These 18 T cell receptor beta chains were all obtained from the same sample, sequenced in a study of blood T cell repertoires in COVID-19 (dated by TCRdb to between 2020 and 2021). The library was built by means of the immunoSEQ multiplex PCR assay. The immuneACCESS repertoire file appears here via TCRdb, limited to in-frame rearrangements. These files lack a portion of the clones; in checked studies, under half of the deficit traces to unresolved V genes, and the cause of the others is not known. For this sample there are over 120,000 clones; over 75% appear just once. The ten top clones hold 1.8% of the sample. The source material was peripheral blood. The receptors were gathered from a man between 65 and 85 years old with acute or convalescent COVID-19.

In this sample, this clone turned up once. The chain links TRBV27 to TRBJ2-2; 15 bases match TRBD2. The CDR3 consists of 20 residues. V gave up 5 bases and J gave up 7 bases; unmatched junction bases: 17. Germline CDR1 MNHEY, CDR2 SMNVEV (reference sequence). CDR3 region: CASSLRPGTSGRLTGGELFF. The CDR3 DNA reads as TGTGCCAGCAGTCTACGACCCGGGACTAGCGGGAGGTTAACGGGCGGGGAGCTGTTTTTT.

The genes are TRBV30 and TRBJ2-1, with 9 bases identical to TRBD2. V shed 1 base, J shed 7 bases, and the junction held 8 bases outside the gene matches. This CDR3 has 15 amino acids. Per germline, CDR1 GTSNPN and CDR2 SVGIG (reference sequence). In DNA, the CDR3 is TGTGCCTGGAGTGGGACTAGCGTCCCAGGGAATGAGCAGTTCTTC. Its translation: CAWSGTSVPGNEQFF.

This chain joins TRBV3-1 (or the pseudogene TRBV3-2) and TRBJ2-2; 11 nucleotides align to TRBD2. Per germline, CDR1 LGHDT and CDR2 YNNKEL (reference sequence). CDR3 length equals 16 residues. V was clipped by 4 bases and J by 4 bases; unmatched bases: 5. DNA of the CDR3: TGTGCCAGCAGCCTGGGACTAGCGGCTAGCACCGGGGAGCTGTTTTTT. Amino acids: CASSLGLAASTGELFF.

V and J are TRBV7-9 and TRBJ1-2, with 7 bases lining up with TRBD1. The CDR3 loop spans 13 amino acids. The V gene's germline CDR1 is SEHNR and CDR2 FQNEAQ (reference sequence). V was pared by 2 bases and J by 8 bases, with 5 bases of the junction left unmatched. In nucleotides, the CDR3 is TGTGCCAGCAGCTTAATAGGACAGGCCGGCTACACCTTC. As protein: CASSLIGQAGYTF.

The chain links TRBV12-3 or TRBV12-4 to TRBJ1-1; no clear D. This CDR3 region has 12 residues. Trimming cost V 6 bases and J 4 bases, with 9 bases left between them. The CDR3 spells CASSTLATEAFF. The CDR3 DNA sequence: TGTGCCAGCAGCACCCTGGCCACTGAAGCTTTCTTT.

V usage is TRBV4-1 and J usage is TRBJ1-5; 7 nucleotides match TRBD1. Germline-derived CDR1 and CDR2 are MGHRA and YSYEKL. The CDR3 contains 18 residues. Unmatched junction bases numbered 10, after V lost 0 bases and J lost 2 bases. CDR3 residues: CASSQDGRGPRGNQPQHF. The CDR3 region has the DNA TGCGCCAGCAGCCAAGATGGAAGGGGGCCTAGGGGCAATCAGCCCCAGCATTTT.

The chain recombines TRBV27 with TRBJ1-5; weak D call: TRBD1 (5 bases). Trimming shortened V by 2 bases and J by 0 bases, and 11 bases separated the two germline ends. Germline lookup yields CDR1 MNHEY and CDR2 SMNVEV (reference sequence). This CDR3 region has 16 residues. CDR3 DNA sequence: TGTGCCAGCAGTTTACTCGGGGGAAATAGCAATCAGCCCCAGCATTTT. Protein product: CASSLLGGNSNQPQHF.

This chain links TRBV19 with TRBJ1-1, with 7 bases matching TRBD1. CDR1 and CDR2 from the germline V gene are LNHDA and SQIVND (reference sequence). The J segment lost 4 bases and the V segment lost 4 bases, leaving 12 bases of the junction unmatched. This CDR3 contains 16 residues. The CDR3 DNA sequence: TGTGCCAGTAGTACCGACCACCAGGGGGGTGTCACTGAAGCTTTCTTT. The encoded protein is CASSTDHQGGVTEAFF.

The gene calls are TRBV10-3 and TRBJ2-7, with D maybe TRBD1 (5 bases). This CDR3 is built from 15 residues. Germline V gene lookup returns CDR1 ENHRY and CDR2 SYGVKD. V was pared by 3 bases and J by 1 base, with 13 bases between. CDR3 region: CAISDGASESYEQYF. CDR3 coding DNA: TGTGCCATCAGTGATGGGGCCTCGGAGTCCTACGAGCAGTACTTC.

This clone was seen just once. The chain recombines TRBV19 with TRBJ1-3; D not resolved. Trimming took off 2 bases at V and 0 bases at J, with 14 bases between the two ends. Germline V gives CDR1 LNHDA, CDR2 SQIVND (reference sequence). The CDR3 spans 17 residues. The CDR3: CASSIIGNFPSGNTIYF. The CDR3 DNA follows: TGTGCCAGTAGTATAATCGGGAATTTCCCCTCTGGAAACACCATATATTTT. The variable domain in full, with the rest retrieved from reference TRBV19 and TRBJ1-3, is DGGITQSPKYLFRKEGQNVTLSCEQNLNHDAMYWYRQDPGQGLRLIYYSQIVNDFQKGDIAEGYSVSREKKESFPLTVTSAQKNPTAFYLCASSIIGNFPSGNTIYFGEGSWLTVV.

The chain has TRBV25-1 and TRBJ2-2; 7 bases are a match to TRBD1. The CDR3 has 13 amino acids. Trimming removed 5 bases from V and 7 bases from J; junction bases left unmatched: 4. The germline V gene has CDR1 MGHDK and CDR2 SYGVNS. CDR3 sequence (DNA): TGTGCCAGCAGTCGAGGGGGCTTCGGGGAGCTGTTTTTT. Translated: CASSRGGFGELFF.

Here the CDR3 DNA reads TGTGCCAGCAGCCAAGCGTGGGGGCGAGGCACTGAAGCTTTCTTT. Encoded protein: CASSQAWGRGTEAFF. The V gene is TRBV3-1 (or the pseudogene TRBV3-2), the J gene TRBJ1-1; D may be TRBD1 (6 bases). This CDR3 is 15 amino acids long. V was clipped by 1 base and J by 4 bases, with 13 bases between them. Germline V gene data show CDR1 as LGHDT and CDR2 as YNNKEL (reference sequence).

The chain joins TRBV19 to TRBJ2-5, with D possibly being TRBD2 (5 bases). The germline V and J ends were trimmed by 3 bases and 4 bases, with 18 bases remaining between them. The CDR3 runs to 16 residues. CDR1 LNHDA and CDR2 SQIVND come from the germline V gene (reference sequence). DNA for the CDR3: TGTGCCAGTAGTATCGGCACTGCACATCGGGGAGAGACCCAGTACTTC. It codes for CASSIGTAHRGETQYF. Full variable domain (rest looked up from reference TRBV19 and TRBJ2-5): DGGITQSPKYLFRKEGQNVTLSCEQNLNHDAMYWYRQDPGQGLRLIYYSQIVNDFQKGDIAEGYSVSREKKESFPLTVTSAQKNPTAFYLCASSIGTAHRGETQYFGPGTRLLVL.

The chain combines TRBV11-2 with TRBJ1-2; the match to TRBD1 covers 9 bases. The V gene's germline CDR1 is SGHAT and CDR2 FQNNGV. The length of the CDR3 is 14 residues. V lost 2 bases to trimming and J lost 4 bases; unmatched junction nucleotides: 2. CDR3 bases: TGTGCCAGCAGCTTATACAGGGGGCCCTATGGCTACACCTTC. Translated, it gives CASSLYRGPYGYTF.

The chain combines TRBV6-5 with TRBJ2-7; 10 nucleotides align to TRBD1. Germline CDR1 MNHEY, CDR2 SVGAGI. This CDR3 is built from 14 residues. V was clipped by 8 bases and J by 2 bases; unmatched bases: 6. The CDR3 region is CASHRTGGAYEQYF. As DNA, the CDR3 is TGTGCCAGCCATCGGACAGGGGGTGCCTACGAGCAGTACTTC.

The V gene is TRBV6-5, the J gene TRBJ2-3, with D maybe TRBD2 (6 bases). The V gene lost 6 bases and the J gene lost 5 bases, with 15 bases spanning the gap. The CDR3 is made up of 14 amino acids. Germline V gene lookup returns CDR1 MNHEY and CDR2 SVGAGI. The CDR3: CASREAGFGDTQYF. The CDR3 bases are TGTGCCAGCAGGGAGGCGGGGTTTGGAGATACGCAGTATTTT.

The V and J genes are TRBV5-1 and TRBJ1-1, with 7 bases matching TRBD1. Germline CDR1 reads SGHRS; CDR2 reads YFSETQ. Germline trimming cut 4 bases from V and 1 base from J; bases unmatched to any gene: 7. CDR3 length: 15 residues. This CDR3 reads CASSNWRGPNTEAFF. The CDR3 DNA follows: TGCGCCAGCAGCAACTGGAGGGGGCCGAACACTGAAGCTTTCTTT.

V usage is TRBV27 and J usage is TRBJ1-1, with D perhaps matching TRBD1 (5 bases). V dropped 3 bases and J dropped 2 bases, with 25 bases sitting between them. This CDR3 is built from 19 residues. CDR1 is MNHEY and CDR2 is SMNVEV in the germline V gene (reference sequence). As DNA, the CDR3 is TGTGCCAGCAGTTTGGCTCCCCTTAGGGCAGGGAAGGGAAACACTGAAGCTTTCTTT. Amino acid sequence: CASSLAPLRAGKGNTEAFF.